The next 25 T cell receptor beta chains were all read from a single sample in a study of CDR3 diversity in severe acne. A single record per CDR3 protein comes from TCRdb applying MiXCR to the PCR reads. The sample carries about 97,000 distinct CDR3 sequences, 51% recorded once. The sequenced sample consisted of blood. These receptor sequences come from a male donor with acne.

A remark on this clonotype: This may come from a read error, since a much larger clone is one base off. The chain recombines TRBV2 with TRBJ2-7, with no clear D. Germline V lookup: CDR1 SNHLY, CDR2 FYNNEI. The CDR3 has 12 amino acids. Trimming stripped 5 bases from V and 3 bases from J, with 8 bases between. DNA for the CDR3: TGTGCCAGCAGTTACCCTTACTACGAGCAGTACGTC. Protein: CASSYPYYEQYV.

This clonotype was observed at least ten times. This chain connects TRBV12-3 or TRBV12-4 to TRBJ2-7, with D possibly being TRBD1 or TRBD2 (6 bases each). Trimming left V 6 bases short and J 4 bases short, with 19 bases between. There are 15 residues in the CDR3. CDR3 coding DNA: TGTGCCAGCAGCCTAGGGGGGTCGGTATTTTACGAGCAGTACTTC. Translated: CASSLGGSVFYEQYF.

This clonotype has just one count. This chain joins TRBV10-1 and TRBJ1-4; weak D call: TRBD1 (5 bases). The CDR3 length is 18 residues. The germline V gene encodes CDR1 WNHNN and CDR2 SYGVQD (reference sequence). V lost 2 bases and J lost 0, with 16 bases in between. CDR3 nucleotides: TGCGCCAGCAGTGAGGGGACGATCGTAGTTGCAACTAATGAAAAACTGTTTTTT. As protein: CASSEGTIVVATNEKLFF.

The rearrangement uses TRBV7-8 and TRBJ1-4, with D unresolved. Deletions cut 2 bases from V and 0 bases from J, with 13 bases between. Germline loops: CDR1 SGHVS, CDR2 FQNEAQ. This CDR3 contains 17 residues. The CDR3 bases are TGTGCCAGCAGCTTATTACGCGGCGGGGCAACTAATGAAAAACTGTTTTTT. It yields the protein CASSLLRGGATNEKLFF.

The chain links TRBV5-4 to TRBJ2-5; 11 positions agree with TRBD2. V lost 0 bases and J lost 2; bases outside the gene matches: 3. The CDR3 contains 16 residues. Germline V gene data show CDR1 as SGHNT and CDR2 as YYREEE (reference sequence). The DNA for the CDR3 is TGTGCCAGCAGCTTGGGACTAGCGGGATGGCAAGAGACCCAGTACTTC. It encodes CASSLGLAGWQETQYF.

A few counts support this clonotype. The CDR3 nucleotides are TGTGCCTGGAGCGGGACGTTAGCTAACTATGGCTACACCTTC. It encodes CAWSGTLANYGYTF. V is TRBV30 and J is TRBJ1-2; D is perhaps TRBD1 (5 bases). This CDR3 spans 14 amino acids. From germline, CDR1 is GTSNPN and CDR2 SVGIG (reference sequence). With 3 bases removed from V and 0 bases from J, the gap between germline ends came to 11 bases.

This clonotype came up many times. V usage is TRBV28 and J usage is TRBJ2-1; D not resolved. CDR3 length: 17 amino acids. Trimming removed 3 bases at V and 7 bases at J, with 22 bases between. Germline-derived CDR1 and CDR2 are MDHEN and SYDVKM. CDR3 DNA: TGTGCCAGCAGTTTTTCGAGGACGACTCCCTTGTGGAATGAGCAGTTCTTC. Its translation: CASSFSRTTPLWNEQFF.

The genes are TRBV10-3 and TRBJ2-7; TRBD2 matches at 10 bases. V was clipped by 6 bases and J by 6 bases; unmatched bases: 11. There are 15 residues in the CDR3. CDR1 and CDR2 (germline): ENHRY, SYGVKD. The CDR3 DNA sequence: TGTGCCATCAGCTTACTCAGCGGGAGGGGGTCCGAGCAGTACTTC. Its translation: CAISLLSGRGSEQYF.

The V gene is TRBV29-1, the J gene TRBJ2-7; D remains unclear. Germline V gene lookup returns CDR1 SQVTM and CDR2 ANQGSEA. V dropped 5 bases and J dropped 3 bases, with 14 bases sitting between them. The CDR3 runs 13 residues. The CDR3 loop reads CSVRSDKNYEQYF. The CDR3 nucleotides are TGCAGCGTTCGGTCTGACAAAAACTACGAGCAGTACTTC.

As concerns this clonotype: It is unclear where the CDR3 begins or ends on the DNA, so no DNA is shown, and the CDR3 is as TCRdb lists it. The chain has TRBV24-1 and TRBJ2-2; the D call of TRBD1 is as the table states it, not checked on the DNA. Germline V gene lookup returns CDR1 KGHDR and CDR2 SFDVKD. A total of 23 residues make up the CDR3, ends included. CDR3 sequence: CATSDPGTESYNEQFFGPGELFF.

Only a few counts were recorded for this clonotype. V usage is TRBV15 and J usage is TRBJ1-2, with unresolved D. The CDR3 totals 14 residues. V lost 9 bases, J lost 1 base, and 15 bases lay in between. Germline CDR1 is LNHNV and CDR2 is YYDKDF (reference sequence). The CDR3 DNA reads as TGTGCCACACAACCAAGAACACTTAACTATGGCTACACCTTC. It codes for CATQPRTLNYGYTF.

In the case of this clonotype: Being one base from a much bigger clone, this may be a read error. V gene TRBV4-2 combines with J gene TRBJ1-5, with D possibly being TRBD1 (5 bases). Germline assignment: CDR1 LGHNA and CDR2 YNFKEQ. Deletions cut 1 base from V and 6 bases from J, with 13 bases between. The CDR3 runs 15 residues. The CDR3 region is CASSQVSQGSQPQHF. The CDR3 coding sequence is TGTGCCAGCAGCCAAGTAAGTCAGGGAAGTCAGCCCCAGCATTTT.

This clonotype appeared many times. The chain uses TRBV18 and TRBJ1-1, with 8 bases fitting TRBD1. This CDR3 contains 15 residues. V shed 3 bases and J 0 bases; nucleotides not matched to a gene: 3. Germline-derived CDR1 and CDR2 are KGHSH and LQKENI. The CDR3 loop reads CASSPTGQVNTEAFF. CDR3 sequence (DNA): TGTGCCAGCTCACCGACGGGACAGGTGAACACTGAAGCTTTCTTT.

This clonotype was picked up many times. This sequence joins TRBV20-1 and TRBJ2-3, with a weak D call TRBD2 (5 bases). The CDR3 covers 14 residues. Trimming removed 3 bases from V and 4 bases from J, with 14 bases in between. Germline CDR1 is DFQATT and CDR2 is SNEGSKA (reference sequence). In DNA form, the CDR3 reads TGCAGTGCTAGGGAGGTCCCTCAGGCAGATACGCAGTATTTT. Its protein product is CSAREVPQADTQYF.

The chain combines TRBV20-1 with TRBJ2-3; 13 nucleotides line up with TRBD2. With V trimmed by 0 bases and J by 6 bases, 6 bases remained unmatched. From germline, CDR1 is DFQATT and CDR2 SNEGSKA (reference sequence). This CDR3 region has 16 residues. The CDR3 region has the DNA TGCAGTGCTAGAGATGTAACTAGCGGGAGGGCGGATACGCAGTATTTT. Amino acid sequence: CSARDVTSGRADTQYF.

In this sample, this clonotype turned up many times. The J gene is TRBJ1-1, the V gene TRBV5-5; D uncertain. The CDR3 covers 14 residues. The germline V gene has CDR1 SGHKS and CDR2 YYEKEE (reference sequence). The V and J ends lost 5 bases and 0 bases respectively, with 11 bases between them. CDR3 DNA sequence: TGTGCCAGCAGGCGGCTGGGCCTGAACACTGAAGCTTTCTTT. As protein: CASRRLGLNTEAFF.

Notes on this clonotype: A clone one base away is much larger, so this may be a read error. This chain links TRBV9 with TRBJ1-1; the D is unclear. CDR3 size: 13 residues. Germline V CDR1 and CDR2: SGDLS, YYNGEE. CDR3 amino acids: CASSVVENAEAFF. DNA for the CDR3: TGTGCCAGCAGCGTAGTGGAGAACGCTGAAGCTTTCTTT. The variable domain in full, completed from reference TRBV9 and TRBJ1-1, reads DSGVTQTPKHLITATGQRVTLRCSPRSGDLSVYWYQQSLDQGLQFLIQYYNGEERAKGNILERFSAQQFPDLHSELNLSSLELGDSALYFCASSVVENAEAFFGQGTRLTVV.

Only one count was recorded for this clonotype. This rearrangement joins TRBV24-1 to TRBJ2-2; unclear D gene. Between the trimmed V and J ends, which lost 0 bases and 1 base, there was a span of 8 bases. The CDR3 is 16 residues long. Germline CDR1 is KGHDR and CDR2 is SFDVKD. The CDR3 here is CATSDLFGENTGELFF. The CDR3 coding sequence is TGTGCCACCAGTGATTTGTTTGGTGAGAACACCGGGGAGCTGTTTTTT.

The chain employs TRBV27 and TRBJ1-2; no firm D call. The germline gives CDR1 MNHEY, CDR2 SMNVEV (reference sequence). The CDR3 is made up of 12 amino acids. V was trimmed by 5 bases and J by 4 bases, leaving 8 bases between them. The CDR3 DNA reads as TGTGCCAGCAGTATGGGTGTCTATGGCTACACCTTC. Its translation is CASSMGVYGYTF.

This clonotype was observed many times. The chain couples TRBV6-4 to TRBJ2-3, with 11 bases identical to TRBD2. The CDR3 covers 19 residues. V dropped 2 bases and J dropped 4; count of bases not matched to a gene: 14. Germline V gene data show CDR1 as MRHNA and CDR2 as SNTAGT. The CDR3 sequence: CASSDGLYSSGRRPDTQYF. The DNA of the CDR3 is TGTGCCAGCAGTGACGGCCTATATTCTAGCGGGAGGAGGCCAGATACGCAGTATTTT.

The chain employs TRBV20-1 and TRBJ1-4; D ambiguous. The ends were cut back, 0 bases at V and 2 bases at J, with 10 bases in the middle. The germline V gene has CDR1 DFQATT and CDR2 SNEGSKA (reference sequence). The CDR3 is made up of 15 amino acids. Here the CDR3 reads CSARDKRQTNEKLFF. The CDR3 coding sequence is TGCAGTGCTAGAGATAAAAGGCAGACTAATGAAAAACTGTTTTTT.

At least ten counts were recorded for this clonotype. The V gene is TRBV19, the J gene TRBJ1-2; no clear D gene. From germline, CDR1 is LNHDA and CDR2 SQIVND (reference sequence). V lost 4 bases and J lost 8, with 20 bases in between. CDR3 length: 15 residues. For the CDR3, the DNA is TGTGCCAGTAGTACCGCCGGGAGTCCGCCCTTGGGCTACACCTTC. This sequence encodes CASSTAGSPPLGYTF.

The chain uses TRBV29-1 and TRBJ1-2; D is ambiguous. Germline loops: CDR1 SQVTM, CDR2 ANQGSEA. V gave up 1 base and J gave up 6 bases, with 9 bases separating them. The length of the CDR3 is 12 residues. The CDR3 coding sequence is TGCAGCGTTGAAGCCAGGTTCGATGGCTACACCTTC. It encodes CSVEARFDGYTF. The full variable domain, its missing parts supplied by reference TRBV29-1 and TRBJ1-2, is SAVISQKPSRDICQRGTSLTIQCQVDSQVTMMFWYRQQPGQSLTLIATANQGSEATYESGFVIDKFPISRPNLTFSTLTVSNMSPEDSSIYLCSVEARFDGYTFGSGTRLTVV.

The chain joins TRBV7-9 to TRBJ2-7; 9 bases fit TRBD1. Losses at the gene ends were 5 bases for V and 2 bases for J; bases not matched to a gene: 4. CDR3 length: 14 residues. Germline lookup yields CDR1 SEHNR and CDR2 FQNEAQ (reference sequence). Here the CDR3 reads CASSMGQGTYEQYF. CDR3 DNA: TGTGCCAGCAGCATGGGACAGGGCACCTACGAGCAGTACTTC. Full variable domain (outside the CDR3, taken from reference TRBV7-9 and TRBJ2-7): DTGVSQNPRHKITKRGQNVTFRCDPISEHNRLYWYRQTLGQGPEFLTYFQNEAQLEKSRLLSDRFSAERPKGSFSTLEIQRTEQGDSAMYLCASSMGQGTYEQYFGPGTRLTVT.

This rearrangement joins TRBV9 to TRBJ2-7; the match to TRBD1 covers 9 bases. J lost 10 bases, V lost 5 bases, and 13 bases had no gene match. The CDR3 runs 14 residues. From germline, CDR1 is SGDLS and CDR2 YYNGEE. CDR3 loop: CASRLDSGTGIQYF. The DNA for the CDR3 is TGTGCCAGCAGACTAGATTCTGGGACAGGGATTCAGTACTTC.